This T cell receptor (beta chain) came from a study of cytomegalovirus exposure and HLA in healthy donors. Across the whole study: For the 300 to 450 genotyped donors, more than 65% fell within the Caucasian-associated ancestry cluster.

The primer mix had 60 Vbeta and 13 Jbeta primers. Sequenced by immunoSEQ multiplex PCR; TCRdb stores in-frame clones only, minus some. The sample lists roughly 110,000 clones, around 77% seen once, with about 5.4% in the top ten. Germline values: CDR1 GTSNPN, CDR2 SVGIG (reference sequence). CDR3 length: 13 amino acids. V lost 2 bases and J 4 bases, leaving 11 bases between the germline ends. The V and J genes are TRBV30 and TRBJ1-2; perhaps TRBD1 as D (6 bases). The sequence came from a woman younger than 45 in good health and CMV-seropositive. Sequenced input: PBMCs. The DNA for the CDR3 is TGTGCCTGGAGTATTGGACAGCGCTATGGCTACACCTTC. This encodes CAWSIGQRYGYTF. The full variable domain, rest sourced from reference TRBV30 and TRBJ1-2, is SQTIHQWPATLVQPVGSPLSLECTVEGTSNPNLYWYRQAAGRGLQLLFYSVGIGQISSEVPQNLSASRPQDRQFILSSKKLLLSDSGFYLCAWSIGQRYGYTFGSGTRLTVV.